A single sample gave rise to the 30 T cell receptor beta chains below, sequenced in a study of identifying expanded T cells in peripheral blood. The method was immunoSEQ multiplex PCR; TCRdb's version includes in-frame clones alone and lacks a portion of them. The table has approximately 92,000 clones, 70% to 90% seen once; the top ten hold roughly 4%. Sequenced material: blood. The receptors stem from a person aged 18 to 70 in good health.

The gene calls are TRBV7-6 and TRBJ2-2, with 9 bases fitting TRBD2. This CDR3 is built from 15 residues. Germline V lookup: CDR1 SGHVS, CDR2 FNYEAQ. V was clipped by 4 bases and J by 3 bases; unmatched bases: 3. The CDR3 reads CASSWGTSHTGELFF. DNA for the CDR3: TGTGCCAGCAGCTGGGGGACTAGCCACACCGGGGAGCTGTTTTTT. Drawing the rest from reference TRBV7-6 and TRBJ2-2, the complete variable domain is GAGVSQSPRYKVTKRGQDVALRCDPISGHVSLYWYRQALGQGPEFLTYFNYEAQQDKSGLPNDRFSAERPEGSISTLTIQRTEQRDSAMYRCASSWGTSHTGELFFGEGSRLTVL.

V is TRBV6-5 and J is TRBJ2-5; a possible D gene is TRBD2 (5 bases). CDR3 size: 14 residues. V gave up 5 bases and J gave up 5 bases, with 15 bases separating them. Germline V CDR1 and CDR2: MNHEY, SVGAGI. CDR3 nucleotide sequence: TGTGCCAGCAGTATCCAAGAGGGCCGGGAGACCCAGTACTTC. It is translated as CASSIQEGRETQYF.

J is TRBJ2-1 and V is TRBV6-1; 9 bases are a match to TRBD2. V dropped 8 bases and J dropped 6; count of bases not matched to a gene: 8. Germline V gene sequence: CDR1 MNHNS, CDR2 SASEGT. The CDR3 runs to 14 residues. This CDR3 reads CASGRLADINEQFF. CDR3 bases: TGTGCCAGCGGACGACTAGCGGATATCAATGAGCAGTTCTTC.

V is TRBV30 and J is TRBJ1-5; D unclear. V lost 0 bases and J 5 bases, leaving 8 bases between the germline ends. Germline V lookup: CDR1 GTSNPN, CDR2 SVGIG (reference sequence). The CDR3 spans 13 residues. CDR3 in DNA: TGTGCCTGGAGTGTGGGCCCCTATCAGCCCCAGCATTTT. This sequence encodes CAWSVGPYQPQHF.

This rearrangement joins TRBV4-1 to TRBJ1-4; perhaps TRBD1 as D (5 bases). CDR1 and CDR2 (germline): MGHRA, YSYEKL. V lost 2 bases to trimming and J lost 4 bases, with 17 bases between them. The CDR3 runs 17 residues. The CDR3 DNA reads TGCGCCAGCAGCCAACGTCCGGGCTGGGGGGGTAATGAAAAACTGTTTTTT. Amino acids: CASSQRPGWGGNEKLFF.

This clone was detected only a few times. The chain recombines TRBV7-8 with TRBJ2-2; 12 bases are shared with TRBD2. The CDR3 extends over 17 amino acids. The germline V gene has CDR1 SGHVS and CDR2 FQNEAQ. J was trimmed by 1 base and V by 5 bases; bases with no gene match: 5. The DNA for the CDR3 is TGTGCCAGCAGCCAAAGGGGACTAGCGGGGAACACCGGGGAGCTGTTTTTT. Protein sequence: CASSQRGLAGNTGELFF.

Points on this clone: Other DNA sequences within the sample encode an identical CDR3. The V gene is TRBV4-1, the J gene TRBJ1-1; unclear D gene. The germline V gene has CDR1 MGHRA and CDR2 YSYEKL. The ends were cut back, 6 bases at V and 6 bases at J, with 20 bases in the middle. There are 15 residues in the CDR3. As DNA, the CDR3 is TGCGCCAGCAGTCAAACGAAGTCGGTCGTCCCTGAAGCTTTCTTT. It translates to CASSQTKSVVPEAFF.

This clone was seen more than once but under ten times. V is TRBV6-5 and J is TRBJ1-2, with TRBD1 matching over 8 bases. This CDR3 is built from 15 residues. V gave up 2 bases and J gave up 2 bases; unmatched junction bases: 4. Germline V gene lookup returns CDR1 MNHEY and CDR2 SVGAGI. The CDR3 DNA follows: TGTGCCAGCAGTTACACCCGGACAGGGAACTATGGCTACACCTTC. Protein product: CASSYTRTGNYGYTF.

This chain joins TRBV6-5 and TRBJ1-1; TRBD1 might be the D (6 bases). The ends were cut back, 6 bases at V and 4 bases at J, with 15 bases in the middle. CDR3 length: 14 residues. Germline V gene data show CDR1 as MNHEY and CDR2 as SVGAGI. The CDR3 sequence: CASSQTGPITEAFF. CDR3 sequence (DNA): TGTGCCAGCAGCCAAACAGGGCCTATCACTGAAGCTTTCTTT.

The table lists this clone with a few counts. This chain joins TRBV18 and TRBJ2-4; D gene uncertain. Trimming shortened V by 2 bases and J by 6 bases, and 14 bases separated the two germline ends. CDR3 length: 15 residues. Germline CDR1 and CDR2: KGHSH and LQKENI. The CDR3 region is CASSPGVGNGNIQYF. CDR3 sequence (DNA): TGTGCCAGCTCACCAGGGGTGGGAAATGGAAACATTCAGTACTTC.

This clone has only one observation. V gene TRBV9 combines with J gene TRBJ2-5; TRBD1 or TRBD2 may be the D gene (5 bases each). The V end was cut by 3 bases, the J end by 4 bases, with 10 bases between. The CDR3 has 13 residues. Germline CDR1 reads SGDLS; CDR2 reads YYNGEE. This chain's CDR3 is CASSAGAPETQYF. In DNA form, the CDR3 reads TGTGCCAGCAGCGCCGGGGCCCCAGAGACCCAGTACTTC.

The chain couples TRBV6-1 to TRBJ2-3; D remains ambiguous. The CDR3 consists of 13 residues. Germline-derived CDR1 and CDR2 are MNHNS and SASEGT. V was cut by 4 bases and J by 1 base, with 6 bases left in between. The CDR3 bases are TGTGCCAGCAGTGCCTTACGCACAGATACGCAGTATTTT. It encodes CASSALRTDTQYF.

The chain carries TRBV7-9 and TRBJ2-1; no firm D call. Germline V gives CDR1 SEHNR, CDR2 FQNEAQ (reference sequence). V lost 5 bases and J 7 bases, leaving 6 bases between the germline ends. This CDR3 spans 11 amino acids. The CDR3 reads CASSLRNEQFF. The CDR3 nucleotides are TGTGCCAGCAGCCTTCGGAATGAGCAGTTCTTC.

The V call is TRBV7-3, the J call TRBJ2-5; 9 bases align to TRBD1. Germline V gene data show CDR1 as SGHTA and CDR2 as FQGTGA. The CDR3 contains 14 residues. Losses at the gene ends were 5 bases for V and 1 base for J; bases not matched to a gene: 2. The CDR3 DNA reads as TGTGCCAGCAGCCGACAGGGGGGCCAAGAGACCCAGTACTTC. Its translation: CASSRQGGQETQYF.

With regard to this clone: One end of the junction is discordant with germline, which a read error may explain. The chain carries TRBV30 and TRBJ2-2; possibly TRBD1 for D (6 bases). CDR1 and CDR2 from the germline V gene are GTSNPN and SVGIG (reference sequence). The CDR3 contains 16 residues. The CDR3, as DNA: TGTGCCTGGAGTAGGGGCGTGACAGGTCTCACCGGGGCGCTGTTTTTT. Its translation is CAWSRGVTGLTGALFF. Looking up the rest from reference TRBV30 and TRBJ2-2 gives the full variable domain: SQTIHQWPATLVQPVGSPLSLECTVEGTSNPNLYWYRQAAGRGLQLLFYSVGIGQISSEVPQNLSASRPQDRQFILSSKKLLLSDSGFYLCAWSRGVTGLTGALFFGEGSRLTVL.

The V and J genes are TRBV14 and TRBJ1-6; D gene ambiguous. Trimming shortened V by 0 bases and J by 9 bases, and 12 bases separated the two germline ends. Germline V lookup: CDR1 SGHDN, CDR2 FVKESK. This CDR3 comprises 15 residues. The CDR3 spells CASSQDLRRSSPLHF. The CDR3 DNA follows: TGTGCCAGCAGCCAAGATTTGAGGAGGTCTTCACCCCTCCACTTT.

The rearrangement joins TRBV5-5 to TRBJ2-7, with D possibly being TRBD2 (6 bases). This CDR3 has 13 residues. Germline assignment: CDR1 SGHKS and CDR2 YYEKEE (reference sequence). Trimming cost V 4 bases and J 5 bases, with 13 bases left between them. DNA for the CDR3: TGTGCCAGCAGCCCGTCGGACTATGACGAGCAGTACTTC. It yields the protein CASSPSDYDEQYF.

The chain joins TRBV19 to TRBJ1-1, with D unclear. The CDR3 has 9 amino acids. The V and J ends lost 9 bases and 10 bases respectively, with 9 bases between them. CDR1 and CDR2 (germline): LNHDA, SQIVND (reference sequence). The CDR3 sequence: CASGPRAFF. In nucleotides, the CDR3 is TGTGCCAGCGGACCCCGAGCTTTCTTT.

The CDR3 bases are TGTGCCAGCAGCCAAAGCGGGACTTCTAACTATGGCTACACCTTC. Its protein is CASSQSGTSNYGYTF. The chain is built from TRBV7-2 and TRBJ1-2; D might be TRBD1 (5 bases). The CDR3 totals 15 residues. V was pared by 5 bases and J by 0 bases, with 13 bases between. Germline values: CDR1 SGHTA, CDR2 FQGNSA.

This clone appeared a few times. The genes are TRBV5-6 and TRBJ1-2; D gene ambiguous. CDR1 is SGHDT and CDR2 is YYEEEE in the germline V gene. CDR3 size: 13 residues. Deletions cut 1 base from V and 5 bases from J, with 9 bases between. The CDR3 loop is CASSLLYLYGYTF. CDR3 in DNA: TGTGCCAGCAGCTTGCTCTACCTGTATGGCTACACCTTC.

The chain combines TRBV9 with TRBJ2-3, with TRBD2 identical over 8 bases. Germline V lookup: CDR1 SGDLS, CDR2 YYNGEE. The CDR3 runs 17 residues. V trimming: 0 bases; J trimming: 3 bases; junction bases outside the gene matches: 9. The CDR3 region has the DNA TGTGCCAGCAGCGTAGGACCACTAGCGGTGTGGACAGATACGCAGTATTTT. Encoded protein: CASSVGPLAVWTDTQYF.

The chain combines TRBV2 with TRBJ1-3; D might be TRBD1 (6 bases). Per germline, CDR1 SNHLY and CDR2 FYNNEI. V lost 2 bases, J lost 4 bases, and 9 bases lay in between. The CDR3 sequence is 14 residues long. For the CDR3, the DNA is TGTGCCAGCAGTGAACACAGGGTAGGAAACACCATATATTTT. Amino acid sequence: CASSEHRVGNTIYF. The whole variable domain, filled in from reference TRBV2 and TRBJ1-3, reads EPEVTQTPSHQVTQMGQEVILRCVPISNHLYFYWYRQILGQKVEFLVSFYNNEISEKSEIFDDQFSVERPDGSNFTLKIRSTKLEDSAMYFCASSEHRVGNTIYFGEGSWLTVV.

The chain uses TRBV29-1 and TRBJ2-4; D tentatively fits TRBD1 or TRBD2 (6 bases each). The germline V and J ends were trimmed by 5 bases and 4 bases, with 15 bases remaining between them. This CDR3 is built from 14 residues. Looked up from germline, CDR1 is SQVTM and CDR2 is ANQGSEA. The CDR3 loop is CSVTIPGAKNIQYF. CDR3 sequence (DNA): TGCAGCGTTACTATTCCGGGGGCGAAAAACATTCAGTACTTC. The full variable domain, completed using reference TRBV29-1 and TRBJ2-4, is SAVISQKPSRDICQRGTSLTIQCQVDSQVTMMFWYRQQPGQSLTLIATANQGSEATYESGFVIDKFPISRPNLTFSTLTVSNMSPEDSSIYLCSVTIPGAKNIQYFGAGTRLSVL.

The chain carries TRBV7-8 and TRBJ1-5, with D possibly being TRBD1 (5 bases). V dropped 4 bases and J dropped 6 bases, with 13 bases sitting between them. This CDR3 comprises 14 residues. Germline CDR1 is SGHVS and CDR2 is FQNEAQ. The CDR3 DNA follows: TGTGCCAGCAGCTCCGAACGGGGCGTTCAGCCCCAGCATTTT. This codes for CASSSERGVQPQHF.

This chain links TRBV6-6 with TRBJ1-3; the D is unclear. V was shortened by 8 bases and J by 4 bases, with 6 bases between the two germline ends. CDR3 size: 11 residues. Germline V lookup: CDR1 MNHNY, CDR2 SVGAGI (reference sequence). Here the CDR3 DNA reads TGTGCCAGCTACGGGGGAAACACCATATATTTT. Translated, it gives CASYGGNTIYF.

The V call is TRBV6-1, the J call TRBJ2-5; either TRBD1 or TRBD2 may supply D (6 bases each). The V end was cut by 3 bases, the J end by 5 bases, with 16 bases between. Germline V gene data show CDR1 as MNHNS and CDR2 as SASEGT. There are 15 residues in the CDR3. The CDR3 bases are TGTGCCAGCAGTGACAACCCAACAGGGAGGGAGACCCAGTACTTC. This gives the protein CASSDNPTGRETQYF.

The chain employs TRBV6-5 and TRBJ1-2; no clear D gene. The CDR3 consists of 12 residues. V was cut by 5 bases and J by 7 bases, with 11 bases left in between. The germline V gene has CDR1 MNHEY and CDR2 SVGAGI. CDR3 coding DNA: TGTGCCAGCAGTGACGGGGTCGGTGGCTACACCTTC. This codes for CASSDGVGGYTF.

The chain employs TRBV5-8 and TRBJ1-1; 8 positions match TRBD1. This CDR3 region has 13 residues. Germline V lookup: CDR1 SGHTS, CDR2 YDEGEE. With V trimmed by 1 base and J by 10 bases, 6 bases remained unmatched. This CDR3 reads CASSLPDRGGAFF. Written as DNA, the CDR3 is TGTGCCAGCAGCTTGCCCGACAGGGGTGGAGCTTTCTTT.

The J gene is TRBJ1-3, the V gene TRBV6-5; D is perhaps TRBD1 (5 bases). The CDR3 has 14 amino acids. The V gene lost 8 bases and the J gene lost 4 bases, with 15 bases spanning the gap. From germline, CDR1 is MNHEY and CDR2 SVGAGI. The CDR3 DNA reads TGTGCCAGCTCCGGTAGTAGACAGGGAAACACCATATATTTT. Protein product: CASSGSRQGNTIYF.

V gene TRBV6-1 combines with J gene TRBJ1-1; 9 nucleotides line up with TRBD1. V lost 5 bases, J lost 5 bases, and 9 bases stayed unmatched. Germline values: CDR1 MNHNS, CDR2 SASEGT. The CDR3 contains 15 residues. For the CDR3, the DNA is TGTGCCAGCAGTAAAATATACAGGGGGCGAACTGAAGCTTTCTTT. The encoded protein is CASSKIYRGRTEAFF.